The T cell receptor (beta chain) described here comes from a study of blood T cell repertoires in COVID-19. Study background: Acute-phase and convalescent COVID-19 samples originated in the United States, Italy and Spain. In each case, the material was cDNA or gDNA derived from T cells, B-cell-depleted T cells, or PBMCs.

CDR3 length: 15 amino acids. CDR1 and CDR2 (germline): SGHVS, FQNEAQ. Trimming removed 2 bases at V and 6 bases at J, with 16 bases between. In the authors' methods: Scientists estimated how many nucleated cells there were by amplifying reference gene primers. Generated by immunoSEQ multiplex PCR, the TCRdb table keeps only in-frame clones and is missing some. From that table come the V and J calls and clone size; the DNA was used to work out D and trimming. The sample includes under 300,000 clones, roughly 85% of them seen just once. The sequence came from a woman aged 25 to 39 with active or convalescent COVID-19. Sequencing used peripheral blood. J is TRBJ1-1 and V is TRBV7-8; unclear D gene. In nucleotides, the CDR3 is TGTGCCAGCAGCTTAAGAGCCGGGGTTATCGCTGAAGCTTTCTTT. It specifies CASSLRAGVIAEAFF.